This passage covers 5 T cell receptor beta chains from one sample sequenced in a study of glioma-infiltrating T cells. Using RNA template, CDR3s of TCR alpha and beta were amplified with iRepertoire arm-PCR. TCRdb analysed the multiplex PCR reads with MiXCR anew, one entry per CDR3 protein. This table holds approximately 17,000 distinct CDR3 sequences, nearly 60% found once. The sequenced sample was glioma tissue, nonneoplastic brain tissue, or PBMCs (not recorded which). These receptors all stem from a human donor with low-grade glioma or glioblastoma, undergoing nonglioma brain surgery, or in good health (not recorded which).

The chain recombines TRBV6-2 or TRBV6-3 with TRBJ2-1; TRBD1 aligns across 8 bases. V was clipped by 0 bases and J by 3 bases; unmatched bases: 4. Looked up from germline, CDR1 is MNHEY and CDR2 is SVGEGT. The CDR3 totals 16 residues. The CDR3 sequence: CASSYSRGTGYNEQFF. The CDR3 coding sequence is TGTGCCAGCAGTTACTCGAGAGGGACAGGCTACAATGAGCAGTTCTTC.

To note about this clonotype: Since a much larger clone is just one base distant, this may be a read error. This chain joins TRBV7-8 and TRBJ1-4; a weak D match, TRBD1 (5 bases). V was cut by 7 bases and J by 4 bases, with 13 bases left in between. Germline lookup yields CDR1 SGHVS and CDR2 FQNEAQ. This CDR3 has 14 residues. CDR3 sequence reads: CASTATAGNEKLFF. As DNA, the CDR3 is TGTGCCAGCACCGCGACAGCCGGTAATGAAAAACTGTTTTTT.

The chain links TRBV20-1 to TRBJ2-7; 9 bases line up with TRBD2. Germline V gene sequence: CDR1 DFQATT, CDR2 SNEGSKA (reference sequence). V lost 4 bases, J lost 4 bases, and 11 bases stayed unmatched. The CDR3 is 15 residues long. The chain's CDR3 is CSAKDWGTSRYEQYF. As DNA, the CDR3 is TGCAGTGCTAAAGATTGGGGGACTAGCAGATACGAGCAGTACTTC.

This clonotype occurred a few times. This chain joins TRBV6-6 and TRBJ1-5; D call uncertain. This CDR3 has 15 amino acids. Germline V gene lookup returns CDR1 MNHNY and CDR2 SVGAGI (reference sequence). V was trimmed by 0 bases and J by 4 bases, leaving 10 bases between them. The CDR3 sequence: CASSYSEGRNQPQHF. CDR3 bases: TGTGCCAGCAGTTACTCAGAGGGAAGGAATCAGCCCCAGCATTTT.

The V and J genes are TRBV24-1 and TRBJ2-5; tentative D call: TRBD2 (5 bases). CDR1 is KGHDR and CDR2 is SFDVKD in the germline V gene. CDR3 length equals 16 residues. The germline V and J ends were trimmed by 3 bases and 4 bases, with 17 bases remaining between them. The CDR3 bases are TGTGCCACCAGTGATCCGACACCGGGATCTAGAGAGACCCAGTACTTC. It specifies CATSDPTPGSRETQYF.